A single sample gave rise to the 6 T cell receptor beta chains below, sequenced in a study of a mutant IDH1 vaccine in newly diagnosed glioma listed by TCRdb under 2021. The meaning of the sample's time point label: week 23, last vaccination. Every vaccine dose consisted of 300 ug of a 20-mer mutant IDH1 peptide in Montanide, administered subcutaneously together with topical imiquimod. Libraries were constructed by the immunoSEQ multiplex PCR assay. This is the immuneACCESS table as TCRdb keeps it, with only in-frame sequences that have V and J called. A part of the clones is gone; compared with another copy, unresolved V genes explain less than half, and the rest is unexplained. In this sample the table shows around 54,000 clones, 75% to 90% of which occur a single time. Of the sample, about 1.3% falls within the top ten clones. Their cognate antigens are unknown. The material was PBMCs, obtained from a glioma patient whose treatment included an IDH1 peptide vaccine. The receptor set was obtained from a man aged 35 to 55 with glioma.

V gene TRBV5-4 combines with J gene TRBJ2-7; the D gene is possibly TRBD2 (6 bases). CDR1 and CDR2 (germline): SGHNT, YYREEE (reference sequence). The germline V and J ends were trimmed by 3 bases and 0 bases, with 13 bases remaining between them. The CDR3 contains 15 residues. The CDR3 here is CASSSRDGSSYEQYF. The DNA of the CDR3 is TGTGCCAGCAGCTCCCGGGACGGGAGCTCCTACGAGCAGTACTTC.

The chain employs TRBV4-3 and TRBJ2-1; 10 nucleotides agree with TRBD2. This CDR3 has 15 amino acids. V was pared by 4 bases and J by 7 bases, with 7 bases of the junction left unmatched. Germline values: CDR1 LGHNA, CDR2 YSLEER. CDR3 sequence: CASSPVAGGGNEQFF. In DNA form, the CDR3 reads TGCGCCAGCAGCCCCGTAGCGGGAGGCGGTAATGAGCAGTTCTTC.

This sequence joins TRBV5-5 and TRBJ2-3; weak D call: TRBD1 (6 bases). This CDR3 has 15 amino acids. Germline V gene sequence: CDR1 SGHKS, CDR2 YYEKEE (reference sequence). V lost 0 bases and J 5 bases, leaving 13 bases between the germline ends. As DNA, the CDR3 is TGTGCCAGCAGCTTGGTGGGGGCGGTAGGAGATACGCAGTATTTT. Protein sequence: CASSLVGAVGDTQYF.

The gene calls are TRBV9 and TRBJ2-3; 13 bases match TRBD2. There are 16 residues in the CDR3. Germline-derived CDR1 and CDR2 are SGDLS and YYNGEE. Germline trimming cut 4 bases from V and 4 bases from J; bases unmatched to any gene: 6. The CDR3 reads CASSPWTSGSADTQYF. The CDR3 DNA is TGTGCCAGCAGCCCTTGGACTAGCGGGAGCGCAGATACGCAGTATTTT.

This sequence joins TRBV14 and TRBJ1-1; no firm D call. Trimming stripped 1 base from V and 6 bases from J, with 15 bases between. The CDR3 runs 15 residues. Per germline, CDR1 SGHDN and CDR2 FVKESK. The DNA for the CDR3 is TGTGCCAGCAGCCAAGTGGTTGGGGTTGGGGCTGAAGCTTTCTTT. It yields the protein CASSQVVGVGAEAFF.

The V gene is TRBV6-5, the J gene TRBJ2-2; 8 nucleotides line up with TRBD2. Trimming at V came to 6 bases and at J to 3 bases, leaving 6 bases not matched to a gene. The germline gives CDR1 MNHEY, CDR2 SVGAGI. The length of the CDR3 is 15 residues. The CDR3 loop is CASRLLAGYTGELFF. In DNA, the CDR3 is TGTGCCAGCAGACTTCTAGCGGGCTACACCGGGGAGCTGTTTTTT.